This T cell receptor (beta chain) comes out of a study of tissue T cells after allogeneic stem cell transplantation. Time point described: mouse harvest day 7 after allogeneic transplant. Mouse grafts combined 10^7 T-cell-depleted bone marrow cells with 10^6 splenic CD5+ T cells. Regarding the study as a whole: Tissue-detected TCR repertoire was only partly captured by blood and spleen T cells.

In germline, CDR1 is GFQATS, CDR2 STVNSAI. The CDR3 is made up of 14 amino acids. The V segment lost 0 bases and the J segment 6 bases; nucleotides outside the gene matches: 3. Sequencing was performed with immunoSEQ multiplex PCR; in TCRdb, only in-frame clones are kept and a portion is missing. The sample has over 7,000 clones; around 45% are singletons. This clone was observed a handful of times. The antigen is unknown. Mouse germline and gene names are used. The CDR3 goes on 1 residue after the read ends, and that part is filled in from the germline J gene. The chain couples TRBV20 to TRBJ1-4; 8 bases agree with TRBD1. The specimen sequenced was gut tissue. This TCR was recovered from a female BALB/c mouse given C57BL/6 T cells with graft-versus-host disease after an allogeneic hematopoietic cell transplant. The sequenced part of the CDR3 DNA is TGTGGTGCTAGGGAGCAGGGGGCGGACGAAAGATTATTT. Translation gives CGAREQGADERLF. The CDR3 as a whole reads CGAREQGADERLFF. Together with reference TRBV20 and TRBJ1-4, the CDR3 gives the full variable domain: GALVYQYPRRTICKSGTSMRMECQAVGFQATSVAWYRQSPQKTFELIALSTVNSAIKYEQNFTQEKFPISHPNLSFSSMTVLNAYLEDRGLYLCGAREQGADERLFFGHGTKLSVL.